Below, 6 T cell receptor beta chains from the same sample are listed, as sequenced in a study of shared clonotypes between healthy human individuals. The protocol was immunoSEQ multiplex PCR, while the TCRdb copy is restricted to in-frame clones and leaves out a portion. The data show millions of clones, roughly 94% seen once. The sequenced material came from naive CD4+ T cells sorted from blood. Subset: CD45RA+ positively selected. The receptors derive from a man aged 18 to 35 in good health.

This chain connects TRBV7-8 to TRBJ1-4; D is unclear. This CDR3 comprises 15 residues. Trimming left V 1 base short and J 7 bases short, with 13 bases between. Germline V gene data show CDR1 as SGHVS and CDR2 as FQNEAQ. CDR3 sequence reads: CASSLVSPGGEKLFF. The CDR3 DNA sequence: TGTGCCAGCAGCTTAGTCTCCCCAGGTGGTGAAAAACTGTTTTTT.

The chain has TRBV6-6 and TRBJ1-2; 8 nucleotides line up with TRBD1. The V segment lost 8 bases and the J segment 2 bases; nucleotides outside the gene matches: 4. Germline V gene lookup returns CDR1 MNHNY and CDR2 SVGAGI (reference sequence). This CDR3 has 13 residues. In DNA form, the CDR3 reads TGTGCCAGCGGCAGGGGGCACAACTATGGCTACACCTTC. It translates to CASGRGHNYGYTF.

The rearrangement joins TRBV4-2 to TRBJ2-1; 12 positions match TRBD2. Germline CDR1 and CDR2: LGHNA and YNFKEQ. Trimming cost V 1 base and J 2 bases; bases outside gene matches: 3. This CDR3 comprises 17 residues. CDR3 DNA sequence: TGTGCCAGCAGCCAAGCCGGACTAGCGGGAACCTACAATGAGCAGTTCTTC. This gives the protein CASSQAGLAGTYNEQFF.

This chain links TRBV9 with TRBJ1-3; weak D call: TRBD1 (6 bases). Germline-derived CDR1 and CDR2 are SGDLS and YYNGEE. This CDR3 has 15 residues. Deletions cut 4 bases from V and 4 bases from J, with 15 bases between. For the CDR3, the DNA is TGTGCCAGCAGCCCCCGACAGGAACCCGGAAACACCATATATTTT. It codes for CASSPRQEPGNTIYF.

The chain combines TRBV5-1 with TRBJ2-7; 9 nucleotides line up with TRBD1. The junction had 7 bases not matched to a gene; V was cut back by 3 bases and J by 0 bases. This CDR3 has 16 residues. Germline CDR1 SGHRS, CDR2 YFSETQ. The chain's CDR3 is CASSWTGTGSSYEQYF. In DNA, the CDR3 is TGCGCCAGCAGCTGGACCGGGACAGGGAGCTCCTACGAGCAGTACTTC.

The chain uses TRBV25-1 and TRBJ2-3; 8 bases line up with TRBD1. This CDR3 is built from 16 residues. CDR1 and CDR2 from the germline V gene are MGHDK and SYGVNS. V lost 7 bases, J lost 9 bases, and 18 bases stayed unmatched. DNA of the CDR3: TGTGCCAGCACCGAAGGCGTGGGGACAGGAAGAGGGACGCAGTATTTT. This codes for CASTEGVGTGRGTQYF.